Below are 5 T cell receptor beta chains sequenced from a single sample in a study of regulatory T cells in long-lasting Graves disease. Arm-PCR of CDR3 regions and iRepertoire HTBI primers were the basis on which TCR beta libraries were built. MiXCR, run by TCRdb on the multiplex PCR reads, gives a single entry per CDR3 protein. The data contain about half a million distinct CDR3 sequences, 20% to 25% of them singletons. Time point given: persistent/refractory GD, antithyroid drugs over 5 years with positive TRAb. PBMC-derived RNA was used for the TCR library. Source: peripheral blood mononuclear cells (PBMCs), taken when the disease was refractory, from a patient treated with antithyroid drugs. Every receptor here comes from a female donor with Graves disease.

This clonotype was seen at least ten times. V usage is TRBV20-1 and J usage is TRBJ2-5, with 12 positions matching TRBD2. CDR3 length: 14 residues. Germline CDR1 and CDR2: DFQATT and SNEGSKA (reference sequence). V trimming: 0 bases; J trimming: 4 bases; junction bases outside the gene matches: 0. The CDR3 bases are TGCAGTGCTAGAGAACTAGCGGGGGGAGAGACCCAGTACTTC. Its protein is CSARELAGGETQYF.

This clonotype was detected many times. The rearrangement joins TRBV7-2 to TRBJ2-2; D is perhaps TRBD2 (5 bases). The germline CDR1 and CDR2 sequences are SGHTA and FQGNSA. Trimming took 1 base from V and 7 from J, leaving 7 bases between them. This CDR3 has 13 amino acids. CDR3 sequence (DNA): TGTGCCAGCAGCTTAGGGGAGATCGGGGAGCTGTTTTTT. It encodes CASSLGEIGELFF.

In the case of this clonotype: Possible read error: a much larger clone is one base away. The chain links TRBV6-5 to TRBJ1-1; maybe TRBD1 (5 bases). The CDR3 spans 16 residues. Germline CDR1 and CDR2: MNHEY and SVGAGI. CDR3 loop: CASSYAGGLKNTDAFF. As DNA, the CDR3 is TGTGCCAGCAGTTATGCTGGGGGGTTGAAGAACACTGATGCTTTCTTT.

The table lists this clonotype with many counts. Here the CDR3 reads CASSLIGASSYEQYF. The CDR3 DNA reads as TGTGCCAGCAGCTTAATCGGGGCTAGCTCCTACGAGCAGTACTTC. This chain links TRBV7-2 with TRBJ2-7; possibly TRBD1 or TRBD2 for D (5 bases each). The V gene lost 2 bases and the J gene lost 0 bases, with 11 bases spanning the gap. The CDR3 covers 15 residues. CDR1 and CDR2 (germline): SGHTA, FQGNSA.

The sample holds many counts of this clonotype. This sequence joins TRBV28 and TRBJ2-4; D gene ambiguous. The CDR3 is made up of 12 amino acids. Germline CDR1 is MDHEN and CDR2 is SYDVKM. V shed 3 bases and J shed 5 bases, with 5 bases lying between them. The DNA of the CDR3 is TGTGCCAGCAGTTTGCAGGAAAACATTCAGTACTTC. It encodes CASSLQENIQYF.